The 28 T cell receptor beta chains below were found in one sample sequenced in a study of T cell repertoires in cytomegalovirus infection. One entry per CDR3 protein, called by TCRdb with MiXCR from the reads. This sample has fewer than 300,000 distinct CDR3 sequences; roughly 26% occur once, and the top ten carry more than 11%. The sample was PBMCs. These receptors all stem from a human donor in good health (CMV status not recorded). Some clones in this sample may be carry-over from other donors' samples.

V gene TRBV7-2 combines with J gene TRBJ1-1, with a possible D match to TRBD1 (5 bases). This CDR3 contains 17 residues. The V and J ends lost 5 bases and 3 bases respectively, with 22 bases between them. Looked up from germline, CDR1 is SGHTA and CDR2 is FQGNSA. CDR3 loop: CASSPPLRGGQDTEAFF. The CDR3 bases are TGTGCCAGCAGCCCGCCCCTACGGGGGGGTCAGGACACTGAAGCTTTCTTT.

In its sample, this clonotype was seen a few times. The gene calls are TRBV11-2 and TRBJ2-5, with 8 bases that match TRBD1. With 2 bases clipped from V and 5 bases from J, the junction kept 10 bases outside the gene matches. The CDR3 sequence is 16 residues long. The V gene's germline CDR1 is SGHAT and CDR2 FQNNGV. The CDR3 sequence is CASSLNPGQAVETQYF. The CDR3 DNA follows: TGTGCCAGCAGCTTAAATCCGGGACAGGCAGTTGAGACCCAGTACTTC.

In this sample, this clonotype turned up a few times. The chain recombines TRBV12-5 with TRBJ2-6; D may be TRBD2 (6 bases). CDR3 length: 15 residues. V was trimmed by 1 base and J by 2 bases, leaving 6 bases between them. Per germline, CDR1 LGHNT and CDR2 FRNRAP. The CDR3 region is CASGLGGAGANVLTF. The CDR3 DNA follows: TGTGCTAGTGGTTTGGGGGGGGCTGGGGCCAACGTCCTGACTTTC.

Many counts were recorded for this clonotype. This chain connects TRBV11-2 to TRBJ2-7; TRBD2 matches at 8 bases. Germline V gene sequence: CDR1 SGHAT, CDR2 FQNNGV. This CDR3 has 16 amino acids. V shed 2 bases, J shed 2 bases, and the junction held 8 bases outside the gene matches. The CDR3 nucleotides read TGTGCCAGCAGCTTACGCACTAGCGGTAGGGCCTACGAGCAGTACTTC. Its protein is CASSLRTSGRAYEQYF.

The J gene is TRBJ1-2, the V gene TRBV6-2 or TRBV6-3; 9 nucleotides align to TRBD1. V was clipped by 5 bases and J by 8 bases; unmatched bases: 9. Germline CDR1 reads MNHEY; CDR2 reads SVGEGT. This CDR3 is 14 amino acids long. CDR3 sequence: CASSVNGQGIGYTF. CDR3 coding DNA: TGTGCCAGCAGTGTAAATGGACAGGGGATCGGCTACACCTTC.

A few counts support this clonotype. The J gene is TRBJ2-4, the V gene TRBV2; TRBD1 is a possible D gene (6 bases). The CDR3 is 13 amino acids. Trimming cost V 3 bases and J 9 bases, with 12 bases left between them. Germline assignment: CDR1 SNHLY and CDR2 FYNNEI. This chain's CDR3 is CASSDGGPGIQYF. CDR3 coding DNA: TGTGCCAGCAGTGATGGGGGCCCGGGCATTCAGTACTTC.

This clonotype was recorded once. The V call is TRBV5-1, the J call TRBJ2-2, with a weak D call TRBD1 (6 bases). This CDR3 spans 14 amino acids. The germline CDR1 and CDR2 sequences are SGHRS and YFSETQ. Trimming took 4 bases from V and 8 from J, leaving 15 bases between them. The CDR3 protein is CASSLITGSGELFF. CDR3 sequence (DNA): TGCGCCAGCAGCCTAATTACAGGGTCTGGGGAGCTGTTTTTT. The full variable domain, with the rest looked up from reference TRBV5-1 and TRBJ2-2, is KAGVTQTPRYLIKTRGQQVTLSCSPISGHRSVSWYQQTPGQGLQFLFEYFSETQRNKGNFPGRFSGRQFSNSRSEMNVSTLELGDSALYLCASSLITGSGELFFGEGSRLTVL.

The V call is TRBV29-1, the J call TRBJ2-1; maybe TRBD2 (6 bases). This CDR3 is built from 13 residues. Trimming pared 7 bases from V and 4 bases from J, leaving 14 bases between. CDR1 and CDR2 (germline): SQVTM, ANQGSEA. This CDR3 reads CSGRDPRYNEQFF. CDR3 DNA: TGCAGCGGGCGGGACCCAAGATACAATGAGCAGTTCTTC.

The rearrangement links TRBV23-1 to TRBJ2-1; the match to TRBD1 covers 7 bases. TRBV23-1 is sorted into the ORF group, with uncertain function. There are 12 residues in the CDR3. With V trimmed by 10 bases and J by 5 bases, 5 bases remained unmatched. CDR3 nucleotide sequence: TGCGCCAAGAGACAGGGAGACAATGAGCAGTTCTTC. This translates into CAKRQGDNEQFF.

The sample holds a few counts of this clonotype. The V gene is TRBV28, the J gene TRBJ1-2; D gene unclear. The V end lost 2 bases, the J end lost 2 bases, and 9 bases lay between the germline ends. CDR1 MDHEN and CDR2 SYDVKM come from the germline V gene. This CDR3 region has 14 residues. CDR3 sequence: CASSLGRSNYGYTF. The CDR3 DNA reads TGTGCCAGCAGTTTAGGGCGCTCCAACTATGGCTACACCTTC.

The rearrangement uses TRBV6-2 or TRBV6-3 and TRBJ1-2, with a weak D call TRBD1 (5 bases). CDR3 size: 15 residues. With 0 bases removed from V and 4 bases from J, the gap between germline ends came to 12 bases. CDR1 MNHEY and CDR2 SVGEGT come from the germline V gene. CDR3 in amino acids: CASSYSWGFGYGYTF. CDR3 bases: TGTGCCAGCAGTTACTCCTGGGGCTTTGGCTATGGCTACACCTTC.

The chain is built from TRBV15 and TRBJ2-1, with 7 bases that match TRBD1. J gave up 11 bases and V 4 bases, and 11 bases lay outside the gene matches. The CDR3 loop spans 14 amino acids. CDR1 is LNHNV and CDR2 is YYDKDF in the germline V gene (reference sequence). The CDR3 bases are TGTGCCACCAGCACCGACCTACCGACAGGGCAGCAGTTCTTC. Protein sequence: CATSTDLPTGQQFF.

CDR3 in DNA: TGCAGCGTTACAGATTGGGGAAACACCATATATTTT. It encodes CSVTDWGNTIYF. The chain links TRBV29-1 to TRBJ1-3, with D uncertain. The length of the CDR3 is 12 residues. Germline V gives CDR1 SQVTM, CDR2 ANQGSEA. V was shortened by 5 bases and J by 4 bases, with 9 bases between the two germline ends.

A few counts support this clonotype. The V call is TRBV18, the J call TRBJ1-5, with TRBD1 identical over 7 bases. The CDR3 length is 16 residues. Germline V gene lookup returns CDR1 KGHSH and CDR2 LQKENI. J lost 5 bases, V lost 0 bases, and 7 bases had no gene match. CDR3 sequence reads: CASSPPGRQGYQPQHF. The CDR3 DNA reads as TGTGCCAGCTCACCACCGGGTCGACAGGGCTATCAGCCCCAGCATTTT.

There are many counts of this clonotype. V usage is TRBV27 and J usage is TRBJ2-7; D ambiguous. Germline CDR1 and CDR2: MNHEY and SMNVEV (reference sequence). The germline V and J ends were trimmed by 8 bases and 3 bases, with 2 bases remaining between them. This CDR3 has 9 amino acids. This CDR3 reads CASGYEQYF. CDR3 nucleotides: TGTGCCAGCGGCTACGAGCAGTACTTC.

This clonotype appeared a single time. The CDR3 is CASSLKGLDEAFF. For the CDR3, the DNA is TGTGCCAGCAGCTTAAAGGGCTTGGATGAAGCTTTCTTT. The gene calls are TRBV7-2 and TRBJ1-1; D not certain. The V end lost 2 bases, the J end lost 7 bases, and 11 bases lay between the germline ends. The germline CDR1 and CDR2 sequences are SGHTA and FQGNSA. The CDR3 contains 13 residues.

This rearrangement joins TRBV6-2 or TRBV6-3 to TRBJ2-7; perhaps D is TRBD1 or TRBD2 (5 bases each). V was trimmed by 6 bases and J by 2 bases, leaving 20 bases between them. From germline, CDR1 is MNHEY and CDR2 SVGEGT. The CDR3 extends over 16 amino acids. The CDR3 bases are TGTGCCAGCAGCCCCTGGGACGGCCCCAAGGCCTACGAGCAGTACTTC. Its protein is CASSPWDGPKAYEQYF.

By proportion, this clonotype is medium-sized. CDR3 sequence: CASSEDFHSGNTIYF. CDR3 nucleotide sequence: TGTGCCAGCAGCGAAGACTTCCACTCTGGAAACACCATATATTTT. The rearrangement uses TRBV7-2 and TRBJ1-3, with D unclear. Germline V gene data show CDR1 as SGHTA and CDR2 as FQGNSA. V lost 5 bases, J lost 0 bases, and 11 bases lay in between. The CDR3 extends over 15 amino acids.

This clonotype was counted only a few times. V gene TRBV28 combines with J gene TRBJ2-5, with 7 bases identical to TRBD1. The J segment lost 6 bases and the V segment lost 10 bases, leaving 14 bases of the junction unmatched. Germline lookup yields CDR1 MDHEN and CDR2 SYDVKM. CDR3 length: 14 amino acids. The CDR3 sequence: CATRLLGGIKTQYF. DNA for the CDR3: TGTGCCACCCGATTATTAGGGGGCATAAAGACCCAGTACTTC. The full variable domain, its missing parts supplied by reference TRBV28 and TRBJ2-5, is DVKVTQSSRYLVKRTGEKVFLECVQDMDHENMFWYRQDPGLGLRLIYFSYDVKMKEKGDIPEGYSVSREKKERFSLILESASTNQTSMYLCATRLLGGIKTQYFGPGTRLLVL.

In this sample, this clonotype turned up a few times. The chain uses TRBV7-9 and TRBJ1-1; perhaps TRBD1 as D (5 bases). This CDR3 region has 15 residues. CDR1 is SEHNR and CDR2 is FQNEAQ in the germline V gene (reference sequence). Trimming cost V 8 bases and J 0 bases, with 16 bases left between them. CDR3 DNA sequence: TGTGCCAGCGGCAAGGGGATGTGGATGAACACTGAAGCTTTCTTT. It codes for CASGKGMWMNTEAFF.

The gene calls are TRBV28 and TRBJ2-7; possible D gene TRBD2, 5 bases. The CDR3 length is 15 residues. V lost 1 base and J 3 bases, leaving 13 bases between the germline ends. The germline gives CDR1 MDHEN, CDR2 SYDVKM. The CDR3 coding sequence is TGTGCCAGCAGTTTATTCTCCGGGAATCGCTACGAGCAGTACTTC. It translates to CASSLFSGNRYEQYF.

This clonotype came up a few times. The rearrangement uses TRBV3-1 and TRBJ2-1; TRBD2 agrees at 11 bases. V trimming: 4 bases; J trimming: 5 bases; junction bases outside the gene matches: 4. In germline, CDR1 is LGHDT, CDR2 YNNKEL (reference sequence). The CDR3 extends over 15 amino acids. CDR3 bases: TGTGCCAGCAGCCCCTTACTAGCGGGAGACAATGAGCAGTTCTTC. Translated, it gives CASSPLLAGDNEQFF.

This clonotype turned up a few times. This sequence joins TRBV7-3 and TRBJ2-7, with 9 bases identical to TRBD1. This CDR3 region has 14 residues. J gave up 3 bases and V 2 bases, and 2 bases lay outside the gene matches. Germline V gene sequence: CDR1 SGHTA, CDR2 FQGTGA. CDR3 loop: CASSLGQGNYEQYF. Written as DNA, the CDR3 is TGTGCCAGCAGCTTAGGACAGGGGAACTACGAGCAGTACTTC.

This clonotype was observed many times. The chain employs TRBV7-2 and TRBJ1-3; D not resolved. CDR1 and CDR2 from the germline V gene are SGHTA and FQGNSA. This CDR3 has 17 amino acids. The V and J ends lost 1 base and 0 bases respectively, with 13 bases between them. The CDR3 DNA reads as TGTGCCAGCAGCTTAGACCGGGGATCCTTCTCTGGAAACACCATATATTTT. This translates into CASSLDRGSFSGNTIYF. Together with reference TRBV7-2 and TRBJ1-3, the CDR3 gives the full variable domain: GAGVSQSPSNKVTEKGKDVELRCDPISGHTALYWYRQSLGQGLEFLIYFQGNSAPDKSGLPSDRFSAERTGGSVSTLTIQRTQQEDSAVYLCASSLDRGSFSGNTIYFGEGSWLTVV.

The rearrangement joins TRBV18 to TRBJ2-7; possibly TRBD1 for D (6 bases). With 5 bases removed from V and 4 bases from J, the gap between germline ends came to 12 bases. CDR3 length: 13 amino acids. Per germline, CDR1 KGHSH and CDR2 LQKENI. The CDR3 region is CASSSQGSYEQYF. The DNA of the CDR3 is TGTGCCAGCTCATCACAGGGTTCGTACGAGCAGTACTTC.

The table lists this clonotype with a few counts. The V gene is TRBV18, the J gene TRBJ2-7, with D tentatively TRBD1 (5 bases). This CDR3 is built from 13 residues. V lost 2 bases and J lost 4, with 9 bases in between. CDR1 is KGHSH, CDR2 LQKENI, per germline. CDR3 nucleotide sequence: TGTGCCAGCTCACCAACCAGGGAATACGAGCAGTACTTC. Residues: CASSPTREYEQYF.

This clonotype was counted ten times or more. The chain uses TRBV7-3 and TRBJ2-3, with 10 bases that match TRBD1. Per germline, CDR1 SGHTA and CDR2 FQGTGA. The CDR3 spans 15 residues. The V segment lost 5 bases and the J segment 2 bases; nucleotides outside the gene matches: 4. CDR3 residues: CASSPGQGYTDTQYF. CDR3 coding DNA: TGTGCCAGCAGCCCGGGACAGGGGTACACAGATACGCAGTATTTT.

This clonotype was detected a few times. The rearrangement joins TRBV30 to TRBJ2-1; the D is unclear. Trimming left V 2 bases short and J 5 bases short, with 10 bases between. Germline V gene sequence: CDR1 GTSNPN, CDR2 SVGIG (reference sequence). The CDR3 is made up of 13 amino acids. DNA of the CDR3: TGTGCCTGGAGTACCCGGTCTGACAATGAGCAGTTCTTC. This sequence encodes CAWSTRSDNEQFF.